The clone carrying this T cell receptor beta chain was detected ten times or more. Antigen specificity is unknown. RNA transcripts gave rise to amplified TCR beta CDR3 regions. An initial round of RT-PCR targeting the TCR CDR3 relied on the HTBI primer set. TCRdb processed the multiplex PCR reads anew with MiXCR; each CDR3 protein has one entry. The table lists 250,000 to 300,000 distinct CDR3 sequences, roughly 15% of them singletons. Participants, patients aged 18 to 65, had newly diagnosed hyperthyroidism with a duration under 2 months. The data belong to a study of T cells in Graves' hyperthyroidism and ophthalmopathy. The overall study: Sampling of peripheral blood happened at initial diagnosis, prior to any treatment.

Study-wide results and caveats: Most clonotypes that expanded in the thyroid above 0.001 also showed up in blood.

The CDR3 has 16 residues. Germline V gene lookup returns CDR1 SGHRS and CDR2 YFSETQ. Trimming cost V 3 bases and J 2 bases; bases outside gene matches: 10. The sample was blood. This receptor was obtained from a woman aged 40 to 50 with Graves' hyperthyroidism that later progressed to Graves' ophthalmopathy. J is TRBJ1-1 and V is TRBV5-1, with 7 nucleotides matching TRBD1. Here the CDR3 reads CASSSPVKGANTEAFF. The CDR3 bases are TGCGCCAGCAGCTCCCCAGTAAAGGGGGCCAACACTGAAGCTTTCTTT.